The 18 T cell receptor beta chains presented below share a single source sample, sequenced in a study of CD8+CD57+ T cells in acquired aplastic anemia. Flow cytometry had shown expanded CD8+CD57+ cells in the patients chosen for sequencing. Genomic DNA constituted the template upon which TCR beta VDJ and CDR3 profiling was performed. Via MiXCR, TCRdb re-called the reads, giving one row per CDR3 protein. This table holds about 200,000 distinct CDR3 sequences, more than 55% found once. Material for sequencing was sorted CD4+, CD8+, or CD8+CD57+ T cells (not recorded which) from PBMCs. The receptors were sampled from a human donor with aplastic anemia.

The rearrangement joins TRBV30 to TRBJ1-2; 7 bases are a match to TRBD1. The CDR3 length is 13 residues. The trim removed 1 base at V and 5 bases at J, leaving 4 bases unmatched. CDR1 GTSNPN and CDR2 SVGIG come from the germline V gene (reference sequence). CDR3 in amino acids: CAWSEGQLYGYTF. CDR3 coding DNA: TGTGCCTGGAGTGAGGGACAGTTATATGGCTACACCTTC.

This clonotype has a count of ten or more. The rearrangement uses TRBV7-9 and TRBJ2-1, with 8 bases that match TRBD2. Per the germline V gene, CDR1 is SEHNR and CDR2 is FQNEAQ (reference sequence). The J segment lost 0 bases and the V segment lost 2 bases, leaving 12 bases of the junction unmatched. The CDR3 covers 19 residues. The CDR3 spells CASSLPRDSGASSYNEQFF. The CDR3 region has the DNA TGTGCCAGCAGCTTACCGCGGGATAGCGGGGCGAGCTCCTACAATGAGCAGTTCTTC.

V is TRBV7-3 and J is TRBJ2-5, with D perhaps assigned TRBD1 or TRBD2 (6 bases each). Trimming removed 5 bases at V and 9 bases at J, with 34 bases between. This CDR3 spans 19 amino acids. Germline V lookup: CDR1 SGHTA, CDR2 FQGTGA. The CDR3 bases are TGTGCCAGCAGCCGATCGGACAGTCGGAATTCTGGGGGAGGTCAGCCCCAGTACTTC. Encoded protein: CASSRSDSRNSGGGQPQYF.

The chain employs TRBV24-1 and TRBJ1-5, with 9 bases fitting TRBD1. CDR3 length: 14 residues. Germline CDR1 is KGHDR and CDR2 is SFDVKD. V was clipped by 6 bases and J by 6 bases; unmatched bases: 5. The CDR3 sequence is CATSQTGGGQPQHF. In DNA form, the CDR3 reads TGTGCCACCAGTCAAACAGGGGGCGGTCAGCCCCAGCATTTT.

This clonotype has ten or more counts. Because it lacks the conserved phenylalanine or tryptophan at the end, this CDR3 is likely a read error. This sequence joins TRBV20-1 and TRBJ1-1; D gene ambiguous. Looked up from germline, CDR1 is DFQATT and CDR2 is SNEGSKA (reference sequence). Trimming cost V 5 bases and J 5 bases, with 9 bases left between them. The CDR3 consists of 11 residues. Here the CDR3 reads CSAPGETEAFL. Written as DNA, the CDR3 is TGCAGTGCTCCTGGGGAGACTGAAGCTTTCCTT.

Comment on this clonotype: The junction and the germline gene differ at one end; a read error may be behind it. The genes are TRBV12-3 or TRBV12-4 and TRBJ2-3; maybe TRBD2 (6 bases). CDR3 length equals 15 residues. In DNA form, the CDR3 reads TGCGCCAGCAGCCAAGGGGAGGCAACCACAGATACGCAGTATTTT. Its translation: CASSQGEATTDTQYF.

The rearrangement links TRBV7-8 to TRBJ1-5; D gene uncertain. Trimming took off 7 bases at V and 11 bases at J, with 18 bases between the two ends. Per the germline V gene, CDR1 is SGHVS and CDR2 is FQNEAQ. The CDR3 length is 13 residues. CDR3 nucleotides: TGTGCCAGCACCCCGAGCGGGGTCTCGTCCCAGCATTTT. Encoded protein: CASTPSGVSSQHF.

The chain recombines TRBV25-1 with TRBJ2-1; TRBD1 or TRBD2 may be the D gene (5 bases each). Trimming left V 7 bases short and J 0 bases short, with 7 bases between. Per germline, CDR1 MGHDK and CDR2 SYGVNS. The CDR3 consists of 13 residues. The CDR3 spells CASTGSSYNEQFF. DNA for the CDR3: TGTGCCAGCACAGGGAGCTCCTACAATGAGCAGTTCTTC.

This clonotype was seen a few times. The chain employs TRBV7-3 and TRBJ1-6, with D possibly TRBD1 on 5 matching bases. The CDR3 contains 14 residues. The germline V and J ends were trimmed by 1 base and 14 bases, with 15 bases remaining between them. The germline gives CDR1 SGHTA, CDR2 FQGTGA. In DNA, the CDR3 is TGTGCCAGCAGCTTAAGCGGGGCTGGTATGACCCTCCACTTT. It codes for CASSLSGAGMTLHF.

In its sample, this clonotype was seen a few times. The chain has TRBV24-1 and TRBJ1-2; possible D gene TRBD1, 5 bases. The V end lost 7 bases, the J end lost 1 base, and 6 bases lay between the germline ends. From germline, CDR1 is KGHDR and CDR2 SFDVKD. The CDR3 is 12 residues long. CDR3: CATRGDNYGYTF. Here the CDR3 DNA reads TGTGCCACCAGAGGGGATAACTATGGCTACACCTTC.

This chain uses TRBV2 with TRBJ2-5; TRBD1 aligns across 10 bases. The CDR3 extends over 15 amino acids. Germline values: CDR1 SNHLY, CDR2 FYNNEI. J gave up 4 bases and V 6 bases, and 8 bases lay outside the gene matches. The DNA for the CDR3 is TGTGCCAGCAGAAGTGACAGGGGGCGCGCAGAGACCCAGTACTTC. The encoded protein is CASRSDRGRAETQYF.

This chain joins TRBV19 and TRBJ1-1; D is uncertain. From germline, CDR1 is LNHDA and CDR2 SQIVND (reference sequence). Trimming removed 3 bases from V and 1 base from J, with 6 bases in between. The CDR3 extends over 13 amino acids. This CDR3 reads CASSINKNTEAFF. In DNA, the CDR3 is TGTGCCAGTAGTATTAACAAGAACACTGAAGCTTTCTTT.

The chain recombines TRBV19 with TRBJ1-1; D is perhaps TRBD1 (6 bases). Germline V gives CDR1 LNHDA, CDR2 SQIVND (reference sequence). Trimming shortened V by 5 bases and J by 0 bases, and 13 bases separated the two germline ends. The CDR3 has 15 residues. In DNA form, the CDR3 reads TGTGCCAGTAGTTGGGGCAGGGGATTGAACACTGAAGCTTTCTTT. As protein: CASSWGRGLNTEAFF. The full variable domain, rest sourced from reference TRBV19 and TRBJ1-1, is DGGITQSPKYLFRKEGQNVTLSCEQNLNHDAMYWYRQDPGQGLRLIYYSQIVNDFQKGDIAEGYSVSREKKESFPLTVTSAQKNPTAFYLCASSWGRGLNTEAFFGQGTRLTVV.

V usage is TRBV5-4 and J usage is TRBJ2-1; TRBD2 matches at 7 bases. CDR3 length: 16 residues. V was pared by 1 base and J by 2 bases, with 6 bases of the junction left unmatched. Germline V gene lookup returns CDR1 SGHNT and CDR2 YYREEE (reference sequence). The CDR3: CASSLNKAGAYNEQFF. CDR3 in DNA: TGTGCCAGCAGCTTGAATAAGGCGGGAGCCTACAATGAGCAGTTCTTC. Using reference TRBV5-4 and TRBJ2-1 for the parts outside the CDR3, the full variable domain is ETGVTQSPTHLIKTRGQQVTLRCSSQSGHNTVSWYQQALGQGPQFIFQYYREEENGRGNFPPRFSGLQFPNYSSELNVNALELDDSALYLCASSLNKAGAYNEQFFGPGTRLTVL.

The sample holds many counts of this clonotype. The gene calls are TRBV11-2 and TRBJ2-7; tentatively, D is TRBD2 (6 bases). Germline lookup yields CDR1 SGHAT and CDR2 FQNNGV. V lost 3 bases and J lost 1, with 10 bases in between. The CDR3 has 14 residues. Here the CDR3 reads CASSFGGNSYEQYF. Here the CDR3 DNA reads TGTGCCAGCAGCTTCGGGGGTAATTCCTACGAGCAGTACTTC.

The chain carries TRBV5-5 and TRBJ2-1; D ambiguous. This CDR3 region has 14 residues. Trimming removed 1 base from V and 5 bases from J, with 10 bases in between. Germline CDR1 SGHKS, CDR2 YYEKEE (reference sequence). CDR3 loop: CASSLLPIDNEQFF. The CDR3 nucleotides read TGTGCCAGCAGCTTGCTTCCCATAGACAATGAGCAGTTCTTC. The full variable domain, with the rest looked up from reference TRBV5-5 and TRBJ2-1, is DAGVTQSPTHLIKTRGQQVTLRCSPISGHKSVSWYQQVLGQGPQFIFQYYEKEERGRGNFPDRFSARQFPNYSSELNVNALLLGDSALYLCASSLLPIDNEQFFGPGTRLTVL.

The chain carries TRBV15 and TRBJ1-1; D unclear. V was shortened by 4 bases and J by 0 bases, with 18 bases between the two germline ends. This CDR3 has 17 residues. Germline values: CDR1 LNHNV, CDR2 YYDKDF (reference sequence). The CDR3: CATSKNRPGILNTEAFF. The DNA for the CDR3 is TGTGCCACCAGCAAAAACCGTCCGGGGATACTGAACACTGAAGCTTTCTTT.

This clonotype was picked up one time. The junction and the germline gene differ at one end; a read error may be behind it. J is TRBJ2-5 and V is TRBV20-1; no definite D call. Germline V gives CDR1 DFQATT, CDR2 SNEGSKA (reference sequence). This CDR3 region has 13 residues. In DNA form, the CDR3 reads TGCAGTTCTAGTCTAGTGCTGGGGGAGACCCAGTACTTC. Translated, it gives CSSSLVLGETQYF.